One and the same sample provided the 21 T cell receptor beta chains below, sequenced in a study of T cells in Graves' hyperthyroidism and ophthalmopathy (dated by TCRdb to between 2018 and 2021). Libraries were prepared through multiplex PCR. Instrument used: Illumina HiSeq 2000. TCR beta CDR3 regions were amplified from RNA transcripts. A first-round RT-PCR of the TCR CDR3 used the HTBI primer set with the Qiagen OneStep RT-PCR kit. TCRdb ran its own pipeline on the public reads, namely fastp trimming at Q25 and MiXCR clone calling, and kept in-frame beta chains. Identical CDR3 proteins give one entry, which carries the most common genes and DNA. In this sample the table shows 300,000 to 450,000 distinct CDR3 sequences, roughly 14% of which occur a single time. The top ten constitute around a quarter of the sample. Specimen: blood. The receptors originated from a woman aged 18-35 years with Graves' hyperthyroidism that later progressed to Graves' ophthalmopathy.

The CDR3: CASSIRLAGGDTQYF. The CDR3, as DNA: TGTGCCAGTAGTATTCGGCTAGCGGGAGGGGATACGCAGTATTTT. This chain joins TRBV19 and TRBJ2-3; the match to TRBD2 covers 12 bases. The germline V gene encodes CDR1 LNHDA and CDR2 SQIVND (reference sequence). CDR3 size: 15 residues. J lost 6 bases, V lost 3 bases, and 4 bases had no gene match.

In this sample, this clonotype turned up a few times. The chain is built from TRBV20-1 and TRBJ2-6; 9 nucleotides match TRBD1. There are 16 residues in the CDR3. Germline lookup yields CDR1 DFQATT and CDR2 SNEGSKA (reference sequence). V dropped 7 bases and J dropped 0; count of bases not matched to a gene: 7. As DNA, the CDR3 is TGCAGTGTTACGACAGGGGGGGTCTCTGGGGCCAACGTCCTGACTTTC. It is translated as CSVTTGGVSGANVLTF.

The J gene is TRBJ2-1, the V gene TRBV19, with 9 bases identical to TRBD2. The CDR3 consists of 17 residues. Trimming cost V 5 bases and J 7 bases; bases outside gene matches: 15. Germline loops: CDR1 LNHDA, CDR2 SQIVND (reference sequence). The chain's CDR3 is CASSPRGLAGFGNEQFF. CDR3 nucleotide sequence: TGTGCCAGTAGTCCCCGAGGGCTAGCGGGATTCGGAAATGAGCAGTTCTTC.

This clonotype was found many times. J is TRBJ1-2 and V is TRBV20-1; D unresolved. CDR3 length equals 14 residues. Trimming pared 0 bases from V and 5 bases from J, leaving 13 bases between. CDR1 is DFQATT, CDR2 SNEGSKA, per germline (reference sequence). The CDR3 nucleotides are TGCAGTGCTAGAGATATCGGCGGCATGTATGGCTACACCTTC. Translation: CSARDIGGMYGYTF.

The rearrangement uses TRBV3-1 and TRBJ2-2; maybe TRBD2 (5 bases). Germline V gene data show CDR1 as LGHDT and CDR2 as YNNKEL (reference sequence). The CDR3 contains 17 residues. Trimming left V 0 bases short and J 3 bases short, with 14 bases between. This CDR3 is CASSQDSRELYTGELFF. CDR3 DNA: TGTGCCAGCAGCCAAGATTCGAGGGAGCTCTACACCGGGGAGCTGTTTTTT.

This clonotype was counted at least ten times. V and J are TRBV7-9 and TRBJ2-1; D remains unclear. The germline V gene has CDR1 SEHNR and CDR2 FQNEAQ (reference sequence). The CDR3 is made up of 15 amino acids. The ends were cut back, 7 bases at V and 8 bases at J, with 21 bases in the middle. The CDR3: CASTPPANSSDEQFF. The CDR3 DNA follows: TGTGCCAGCACCCCGCCGGCCAACAGCAGCGATGAGCAGTTCTTC. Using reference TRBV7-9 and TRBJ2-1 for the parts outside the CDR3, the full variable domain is DTGVSQNPRHKITKRGQNVTFRCDPISEHNRLYWYRQTLGQGPEFLTYFQNEAQLEKSRLLSDRFSAERPKGSFSTLEIQRTEQGDSAMYLCASTPPANSSDEQFFGPGTRLTVL.

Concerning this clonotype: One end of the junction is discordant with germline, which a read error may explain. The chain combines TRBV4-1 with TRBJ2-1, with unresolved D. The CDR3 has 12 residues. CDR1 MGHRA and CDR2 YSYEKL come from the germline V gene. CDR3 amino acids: CASLGAFNEQFF. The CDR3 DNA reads TGTGCCAGCTTGGGCGCATTCAATGAGCAGTTCTTC.

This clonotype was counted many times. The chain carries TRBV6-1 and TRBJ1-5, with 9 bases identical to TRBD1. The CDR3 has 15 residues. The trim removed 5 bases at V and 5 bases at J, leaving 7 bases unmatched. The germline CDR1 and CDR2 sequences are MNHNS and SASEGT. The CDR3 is CASSFDRGRDQPQHF. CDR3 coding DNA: TGTGCCAGCAGTTTCGACAGGGGGAGAGATCAGCCCCAGCATTTT.

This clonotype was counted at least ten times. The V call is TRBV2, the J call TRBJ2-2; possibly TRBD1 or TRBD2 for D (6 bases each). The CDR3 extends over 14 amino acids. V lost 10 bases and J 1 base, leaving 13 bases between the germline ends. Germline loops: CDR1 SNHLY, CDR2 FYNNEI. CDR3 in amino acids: CATRRGRNTGELFF. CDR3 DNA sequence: TGTGCCACCAGGAGGGGGAGGAACACCGGGGAGCTGTTTTTT.

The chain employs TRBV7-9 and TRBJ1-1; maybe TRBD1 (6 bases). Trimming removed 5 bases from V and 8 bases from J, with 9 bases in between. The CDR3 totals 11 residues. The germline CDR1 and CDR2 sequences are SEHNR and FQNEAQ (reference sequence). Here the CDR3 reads CASSPTGEAFF. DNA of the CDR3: TGTGCCAGCAGCCCTACAGGGGAAGCTTTCTTT.

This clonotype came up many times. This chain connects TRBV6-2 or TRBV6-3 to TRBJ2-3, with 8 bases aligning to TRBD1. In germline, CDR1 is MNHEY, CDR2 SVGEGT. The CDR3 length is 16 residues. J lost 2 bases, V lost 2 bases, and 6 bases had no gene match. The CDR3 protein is CASSYNRDRFTDTQYF. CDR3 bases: TGTGCCAGCAGTTACAATAGGGACAGGTTCACAGATACGCAGTATTTT.

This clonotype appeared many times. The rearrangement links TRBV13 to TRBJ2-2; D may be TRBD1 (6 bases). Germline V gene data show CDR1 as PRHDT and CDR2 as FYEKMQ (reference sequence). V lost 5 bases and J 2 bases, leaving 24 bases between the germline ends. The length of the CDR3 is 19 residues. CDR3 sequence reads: CASSASPTRTDGNTGELFF. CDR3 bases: TGTGCCAGCAGCGCCTCACCCACCCGGACAGACGGAAACACCGGGGAGCTGTTTTTT.

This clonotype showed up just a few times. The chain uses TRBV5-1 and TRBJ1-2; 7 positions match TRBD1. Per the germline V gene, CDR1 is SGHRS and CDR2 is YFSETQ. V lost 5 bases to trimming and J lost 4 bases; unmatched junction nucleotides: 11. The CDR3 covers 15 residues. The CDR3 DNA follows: TGCGCCAGCAGTTCGGAGGGGACAGCCAGCTATGGCTACACCTTC. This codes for CASSSEGTASYGYTF.

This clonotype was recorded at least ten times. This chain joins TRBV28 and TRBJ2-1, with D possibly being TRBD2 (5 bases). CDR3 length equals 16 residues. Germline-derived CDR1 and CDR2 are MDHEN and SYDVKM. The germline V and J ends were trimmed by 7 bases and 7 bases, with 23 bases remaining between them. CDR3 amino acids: CASTGTLSARRNEQFF. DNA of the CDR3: TGTGCCAGCACTGGAACATTGTCGGCCCGGAGGAATGAGCAGTTCTTC.

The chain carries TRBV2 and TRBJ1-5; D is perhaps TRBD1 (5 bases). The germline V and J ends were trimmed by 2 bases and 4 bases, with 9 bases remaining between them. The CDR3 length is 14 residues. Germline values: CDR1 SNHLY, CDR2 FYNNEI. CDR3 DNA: TGTGCCAGCAGTGAACAGGGAGAGAATCAGCCCCAGCATTTT. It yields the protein CASSEQGENQPQHF. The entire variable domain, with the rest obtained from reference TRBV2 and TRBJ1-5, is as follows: EPEVTQTPSHQVTQMGQEVILRCVPISNHLYFYWYRQILGQKVEFLVSFYNNEISEKSEIFDDQFSVERPDGSNFTLKIRSTKLEDSAMYFCASSEQGENQPQHFGDGTRLSIL.

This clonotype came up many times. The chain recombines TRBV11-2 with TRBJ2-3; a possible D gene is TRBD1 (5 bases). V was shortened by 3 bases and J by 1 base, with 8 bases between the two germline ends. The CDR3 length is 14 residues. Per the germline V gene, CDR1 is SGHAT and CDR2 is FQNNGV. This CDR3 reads CASSLQGGTDTQYF. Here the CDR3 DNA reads TGTGCCAGCAGCTTGCAGGGTGGCACAGATACGCAGTATTTT.

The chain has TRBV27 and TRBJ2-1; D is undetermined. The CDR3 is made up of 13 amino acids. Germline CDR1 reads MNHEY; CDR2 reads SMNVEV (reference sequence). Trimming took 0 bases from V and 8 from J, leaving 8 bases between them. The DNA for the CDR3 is TGTGCCAGCAGTTTATCGTCAAGCTATGAGCAGTTCTTC. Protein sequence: CASSLSSSYEQFF.

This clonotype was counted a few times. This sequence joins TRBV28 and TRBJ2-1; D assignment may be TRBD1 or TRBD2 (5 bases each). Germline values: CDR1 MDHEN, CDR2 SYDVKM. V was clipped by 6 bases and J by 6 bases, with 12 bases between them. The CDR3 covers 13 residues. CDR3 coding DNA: TGTGCCAGCAGGACCGGGACCTCCAATGAGCAGTTCTTC. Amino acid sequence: CASRTGTSNEQFF. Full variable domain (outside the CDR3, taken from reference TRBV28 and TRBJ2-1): DVKVTQSSRYLVKRTGEKVFLECVQDMDHENMFWYRQDPGLGLRLIYFSYDVKMKEKGDIPEGYSVSREKKERFSLILESASTNQTSMYLCASRTGTSNEQFFGPGTRLTVL.

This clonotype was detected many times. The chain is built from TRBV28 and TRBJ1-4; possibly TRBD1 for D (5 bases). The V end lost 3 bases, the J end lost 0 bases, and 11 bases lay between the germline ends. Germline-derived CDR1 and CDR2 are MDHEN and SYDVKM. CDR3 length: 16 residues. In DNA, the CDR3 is TGTGCCAGCAGTTTGTTGGGGGTAGCAACTAATGAAAAACTGTTTTTT. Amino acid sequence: CASSLLGVATNEKLFF.

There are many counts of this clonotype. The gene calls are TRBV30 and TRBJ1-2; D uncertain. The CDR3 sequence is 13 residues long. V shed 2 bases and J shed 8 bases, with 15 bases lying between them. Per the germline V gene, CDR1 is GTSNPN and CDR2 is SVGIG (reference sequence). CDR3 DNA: TGTGCCTGGAGTAGACTCCACGGAGAAGGCTACACCTTC. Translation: CAWSRLHGEGYTF.

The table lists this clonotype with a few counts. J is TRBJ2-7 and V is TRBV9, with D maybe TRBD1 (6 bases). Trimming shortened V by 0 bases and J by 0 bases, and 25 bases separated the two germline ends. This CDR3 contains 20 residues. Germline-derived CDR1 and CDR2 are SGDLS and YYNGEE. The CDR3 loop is CASSVVVVVRTVRDSYEQYF. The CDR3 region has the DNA TGTGCCAGCAGCGTAGTAGTAGTAGTGAGGACAGTACGGGACTCCTACGAGCAGTACTTC.